This is a list of T cell receptor beta chains from one sample in a study of blood T cell repertoires in COVID-19. Produced via immunoSEQ multiplex PCR; TCRdb's table is partial and in-frame only. Of 150,000 to 200,000 clones in the sample, about four fifths are singletons; the top ten hold about 6.9%. Sequencing was done on a sample of peripheral blood. The source is a man between 60 and 75 years old with acute or convalescent COVID-19. The CDR3 runs from the conserved cysteine through the conserved F or W. The D gene is left open where the match is weak. Clone size, where shown, is once, few, many, or a class for clones that have expanded.

>TRBV6-2/TRBV6-3|.|TRBJ2-5|.
CASSRHEVETQYF
TGTGCCAGCAGTAGGCACGAGGTGGAGACCCAGTACTTC
>TRBV3-1/TRBV3-2|.|TRBJ2-1|once
CASSQVADNEQFF
TGTGCCAGCAGCCAAGTAGCCGACAATGAGCAGTTCTTC
>TRBV29-1|.|TRBJ2-3|.
CSVEDTGVGGDTQYF
TGCAGCGTTGAAGATACAGGCGTTGGGGGGGATACGCAGTATTTT
>TRBV4-1|TRBD1|TRBJ1-1|many
CASSQVSGTANTEAFF
TGCGCCAGCAGCCAAGTTTCTGGGACAGCGAACACTGAAGCTTTCTTT
>TRBV1|.|TRBJ1-3|.
CTSSQVGRKVRPSSGNTIYF
TGCACCAGCAGCCAAGTCGGTAGGAAGGTTCGGCCTAGCTCTGGAAACACCATATATTTT
>TRBV5-6|TRBD1|TRBJ1-2|.
CASSRAGQGMGYTF
TGTGCCAGCAGCCGCGCGGGACAGGGAATGGGCTACACCTTC
>TRBV9|.|TRBJ1-1|.
CASSVSGGNTEAFF
TGTGCCAGCAGCGTCTCGGGGGGGAACACTGAAGCTTTCTTT
>TRBV12-5|.|TRBJ2-3|.
CASGEGWTDTQYF
TGTGCTAGTGGTGAGGGATGGACAGATACGCAGTATTTT
>TRBV19|.|TRBJ1-6|.
CASSNGQNSPLHF
TGTGCCAGTAGTAACGGACAAAATTCACCCCTCCACTTT
>TRBV5-1|TRBD2|TRBJ2-3|.
CASRVAGADTQYF
TGCGCCAGCAGGGTGGCGGGAGCAGATACGCAGTATTTT
>TRBV5-5|.|TRBJ1-5|.
CASSLDSWQPQHF
TGTGCCAGCAGCTTGGACAGTTGGCAGCCCCAGCATTTT
>TRBV10-3|TRBD1|TRBJ2-7|.
CAIKPGTGAYEQYF
TGTGCCATCAAACCCGGGACAGGGGCCTACGAGCAGTACTTC
>TRBV3-1/TRBV3-2|TRBD1|TRBJ2-3|.
CASSQGYNRGTDTQYF
TGTGCCAGCAGCCAAGGCTACAACAGGGGAACAGATACGCAGTATTTT
>TRBV4-2|.|TRBJ2-7|.
CASSQGRRMTYEQYF
TGTGCCAGCAGCCAAGGTCGGCGGATGACCTACGAGCAGTACTTC
>TRBV2|.|TRBJ1-6|.
CASSETRKRFSPLHF
TGTGCCAGCAGTGAAACGCGCAAGAGATTCTCACCCCTCCACTTT
>TRBV10-3|TRBD1|TRBJ1-1|.
CAISPDRGLNTEAFF
TGTGCCATCAGCCCGGACAGGGGGTTGAATACTGAAGCTTTCTTT
>TRBV9|.|TRBJ1-3|.
CASGSGASGNTIYF
TGTGCCAGCGGGTCGGGAGCCTCTGGAAACACCATATATTTT
>TRBV25-1|TRBD1|TRBJ2-2|.
CASKGQGVTGELFF
TGTGCCAGTAAGGGGCAGGGGGTGACCGGGGAGCTGTTTTTT
>TRBV18|.|TRBJ2-6|few
CASSSGNSGANVLTF
TGTGCCAGCTCGTCGGGTAACTCTGGGGCCAACGTCCTGACTTTC
>TRBV23-1|.|TRBJ1-5|.
CASSPSRKPQGSNQPQHF
TGCGCCAGCAGCCCCTCCCGAAAACCACAGGGAAGCAATCAGCCCCAGCATTTT
>TRBV5-1|.|TRBJ2-1|few
CASSSQGNEQFF
TGCGCCAGCAGCTCCCAGGGGAATGAGCAGTTCTTC
>TRBV7-8|.|TRBJ2-3|once
CASSSRDSFTDTQYF
TGTGCCAGCAGCTCCCGGGACTCCTTTACAGATACGCAGTATTTT
>TRBV2|TRBD2|TRBJ2-7|.
CASSRSGSLDEQYF
TGTGCCAGCAGTCGTAGCGGGAGTCTCGACGAGCAGTACTTC
>TRBV7-9|TRBD1|TRBJ2-6|.
CASSVHRDRDPLRANVLTF
TGTGCCAGCAGCGTTCACCGGGACAGGGATCCCCTCCGGGCCAACGTCCTGACTTTC
>TRBV7-9|TRBD1|TRBJ1-1|few
CASSLSGGQFLNTEAFF
TGTGCCAGCAGCTTATCAGGGGGACAGTTTCTGAACACTGAAGCTTTCTTT
>TRBV4-1|TRBD1|TRBJ1-4|once
CASSQDAPTGVEKLFF
TGCGCCAGCAGCCAAGATGCTCCGACAGGGGTCGAAAAACTGTTTTTT
>TRBV4-1|TRBD2|TRBJ2-7|.
CASSHGTSGYEQYF
TGCGCCAGCAGCCACGGGACTAGCGGGTACGAGCAGTACTTC
>TRBV7-3|.|TRBJ1-6|few
CASSLGGSPLHF
TGTGCCAGCAGCCTCGGGGGATCACCCCTCCACTTT
>TRBV24-1|TRBD1|TRBJ1-2|.
CATSDSGTGNGGYTF
TGTGCCACCAGTGACTCCGGGACAGGGAACGGTGGCTACACCTTC
>TRBV12-5|.|TRBJ1-2|.
CAHPRGGVTRPFYGYTF
TGTGCTCACCCACGAGGGGGGGTCACCCGTCCCTTCTATGGCTACACCTTC
>TRBV2|.|TRBJ1-1|.
CASISGWNTEAFF
TGTGCCAGCATTAGTGGTTGGAACACTGAAGCTTTCTTT
>TRBV7-8|TRBD1|TRBJ1-6|once
CASSLVGQGGSPLHF
TGTGCCAGCAGCTTAGTAGGGCAGGGGGGTTCACCCCTCCACTTT
>TRBV18|TRBD2|TRBJ2-1|.
CASSLTSALYNEQFF
TGTGCCAGCTCGCTAACTAGCGCCCTCTACAATGAGCAGTTCTTC
>TRBV7-2|TRBD1|TRBJ1-2|.
CASSLKDRVAYTF
TGTGCCAGCAGCTTAAAGGACAGGGTAGCCTACACCTTC
>TRBV12-3/TRBV12-4|TRBD1|TRBJ2-7|.
CASSRGPYEQYF
TGTGCCAGCAGTAGGGGGCCCTACGAGCAGTACTTC
>TRBV2|.|TRBJ2-1|.
CASGGDYNEQFF
TGTGCCAGCGGAGGGGACTACAATGAGCAGTTCTTC
>TRBV24-1|.|TRBJ1-3|once
CATSRGGGNTIYF
TGTGCCACCAGTCGGGGTGGTGGAAACACCATATATTTT
>TRBV4-1|.|TRBJ2-3|.
CASSQRPSADTQYF
TGCGCCAGCAGCCAACGACCTAGCGCAGATACGCAGTATTTT
>TRBV4-2|.|TRBJ2-5|.
CASSQGTRDTGEETQYF
TGTGCCAGCAGCCAAGGAACACGGGACACCGGAGAAGAGACCCAGTACTTC
>TRBV20-1|TRBD2|TRBJ2-1|.
CSASGLAGTSSYNEQFF
TGCAGTGCTAGTGGACTAGCGGGTACTAGCTCCTACAATGAGCAGTTCTTC
>TRBV29-1|.|TRBJ1-1|.
CSVKDYRATEAFF
TGCAGCGTTAAAGATTACAGGGCTACTGAAGCTTTCTTT
>TRBV28|TRBD2|TRBJ2-1|.
CASRQAGGRSYNEQFF
TGTGCCAGCAGACAAGCGGGAGGGCGCTCCTACAATGAGCAGTTCTTC
>TRBV7-2|TRBD1|TRBJ1-2|.
CASSFGTGAYYGYTF
TGTGCCAGCAGCTTCGGGACAGGGGCTTACTATGGCTACACCTTC
>TRBV10-1|TRBD1|TRBJ1-5|.
CAGSLSGQGDHQPQHF
TGCGCCGGCAGCTTGAGCGGACAGGGTGACCATCAGCCCCAGCATTTT
>TRBV5-5|TRBD1|TRBJ1-3|few
CASSPGTGGHTIYF
TGTGCCAGCAGCCCCGGGACAGGGGGCCACACCATATATTTT
>TRBV5-1|.|TRBJ1-6|few
CASSLEGMYNSPLHF
TGCGCCAGCAGCTTGGAGGGGATGTATAATTCACCCCTCCACTTT
>TRBV7-9|TRBD2|TRBJ2-5|.
CASSLARLAGARAQETQYF
TGTGCCAGCAGCTTAGCCAGACTAGCGGGAGCCCGGGCCCAAGAGACCCAGTACTTC
>TRBV7-6|.|TRBJ1-1|.
CASSLGGGTEAFF
TGTGCCAGCAGCTTAGGAGGGGGAACTGAAGCTTTCTTT
>TRBV19|.|TRBJ1-6|.
CASSHRESPLHF
TGTGCCAGTAGCCACAGGGAGAGTCCCCTCCACTTT
>TRBV5-1|TRBD1|TRBJ2-2|.
CASSLGTGHTGELFF
TGCGCCAGCAGCTTAGGGACAGGGCACACCGGGGAGCTGTTTTTT
>TRBV5-6|TRBD1|TRBJ2-1|once
CASSGQSTGSFHNEQFF
TGTGCCAGCAGCGGTCAATCGACAGGGTCCTTCCACAATGAGCAGTTCTTC
>TRBV7-9|.|TRBJ1-2|.
CASSSSSANYGYTF
TGTGCCAGCAGCTCCAGTTCCGCAAACTATGGCTACACCTTC
>TRBV19|.|TRBJ1-1|.
CASSPTGKNTEAFF
TGTGCCAGTAGTCCTACAGGGAAAAACACTGAAGCTTTCTTT
>TRBV6-5|.|TRBJ2-7|.
CASSLRVSYEQYF
TGTGCCAGCAGTCTCCGGGTCTCCTACGAGCAGTACTTC